This T cell receptor beta chain was profiled in a study of blood T cell repertoires in COVID-19. Looking at the study overall: Samples taken during acute and convalescent COVID-19 were collected in the United States, Italy and Spain. T cells, B-cell-depleted T cells, or PBMCs supplied cDNA or gDNA.

The ends lost 4 bases at V and 3 bases at J; junction bases unmatched: 3. Germline V gene lookup returns CDR1 SGHDN and CDR2 FVKESK. This CDR3 contains 13 residues. Measured with immunoSEQ multiplex PCR; TCRdb has only the in-frame clones, and not every one. The table lists 20,000 to 25,000 clones, over 75% of them singletons. Sequencing used peripheral blood. This chain uses TRBV14 with TRBJ2-7; 7 bases align to TRBD1. The receptor was isolated from a human donor in a cohort sampled during active COVID-19. In DNA, the CDR3 is TGTGCCAGCAGCCCAGGGACAGTCTACGAGCAGTACTTC. Translation gives CASSPGTVYEQYF.